The entry that follows covers one T cell receptor (beta chain) sequence. These data belong to a study of blood T cell repertoires in COVID-19. The overall study: Some COVID-19 samples were acute and others convalescent; all came from the United States, Italy and Spain. T cells, B-cell-depleted T cells, or PBMCs supplied cDNA or gDNA.

Under the authors' procedure: Amplifying reference gene primers gave estimates of nucleated cell counts. Produced via immunoSEQ multiplex PCR; TCRdb's table is partial and in-frame only. That table gives V, J and clone size, and the DNA gave D and trimming. The table has over 55,000 clones, about 80% seen once; the top ten hold roughly 22%. The CDR3 runs to 15 residues. Between the trimmed V and J ends, which lost 4 bases and 1 base, there was a span of 15 bases. Per the germline V gene, CDR1 is SGHRS and CDR2 is YFSETQ. The chain has TRBV5-1 and TRBJ2-7, with TRBD1 as a possible D gene (6 bases). The TCR was taken from a woman in her sixties with acute or convalescent COVID-19. The sequencing sample was made of peripheral blood. The CDR3 sequence is CASSAQSRGSYEQYF. CDR3 bases: TGCGCCAGCAGCGCCCAGAGCAGGGGTTCCTACGAGCAGTACTTC.